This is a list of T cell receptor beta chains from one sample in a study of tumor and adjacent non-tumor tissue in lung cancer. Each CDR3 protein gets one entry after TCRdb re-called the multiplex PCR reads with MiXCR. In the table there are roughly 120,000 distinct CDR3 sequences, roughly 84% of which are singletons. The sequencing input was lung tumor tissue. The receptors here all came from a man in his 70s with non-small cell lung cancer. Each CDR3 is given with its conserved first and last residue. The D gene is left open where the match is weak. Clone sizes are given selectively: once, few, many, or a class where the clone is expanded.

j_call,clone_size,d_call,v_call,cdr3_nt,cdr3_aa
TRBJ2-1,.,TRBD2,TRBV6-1,TGTGCCAGTAGTACTATGATAGCGGGAGGGCATAATGAGCAGTTCTTC,CASSTMIAGGHNEQFF
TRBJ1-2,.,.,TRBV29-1,TGCTGCGCAGAGAGAGGGAAGACTAACTATGGCTACACCTTC,CCAERGKTNYGYTF
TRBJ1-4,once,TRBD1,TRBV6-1,TGTGCCAGGAGTCATAGGACAGGGGGCTTAGGGGAAAAACTGTTTTTT,CARSHRTGGLGEKLFF
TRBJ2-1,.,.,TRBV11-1,TGTGCCAGCAACCAACAACCGGCGAGGGTTGCGCAGTTCTTC,CASNQQPARVAQFF
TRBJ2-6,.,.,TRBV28,TGTGTCAGCATCCTTCTAGGAAAGACCTCTGGGGCCAACGTCCTGACTTTC,CVSILLGKTSGANVLTF
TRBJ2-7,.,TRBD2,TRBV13,TGTGCCAGCGTGAGGGGGGGACTAGCGGGGGTCAACGAGCAATACTTC,CASVRGGLAGVNEQYF
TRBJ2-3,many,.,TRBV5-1,TGCGCCAGTAACCTTCACGCAGATACGCAGTATTTT,CASNLHADTQYF
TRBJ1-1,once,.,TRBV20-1,TGCAGTGCTAGCCAGACAGCGAACATTGAAGCTTTGTTT,CSASQTANIEALF
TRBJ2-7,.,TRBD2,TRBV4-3,TGCGCCAGCAGCCAAGCCCCTAACTCAAAAGGACTAGCGGGAGGCTCCAACGAGCAGTACTTC,CASSQAPNSKGLAGGSNEQYF
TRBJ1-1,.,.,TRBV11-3,TGTGCCAGCACGCGGACGGGGGCGTTCAAAGAAACTTTCTTT,CASTRTGAFKETFF
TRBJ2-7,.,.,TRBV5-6,TGTGCCAGCAGCTTGGCGCTTCTCTACGAACAGTACTTC,CASSLALLYEQYF
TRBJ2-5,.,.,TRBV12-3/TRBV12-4,TGTGTCAGCAGACCCGGACTGGACTCCACCCAGTACTTC,CVSRPGLDSTQYF
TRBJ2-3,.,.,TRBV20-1,TGCAGTGCTAGAGATACTGGGGAGCTAGCAGATACGCAGTATTTT,CSARDTGELADTQYF
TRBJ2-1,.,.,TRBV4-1,TGCGCCAGCAGCCTGGGCTCGGGTGTCCAGGGACGGATAGCGTTGAGCTCCTACAGTGAGCAGCTCTTC,CASSLGSGVQGRIALSSYSEQLF
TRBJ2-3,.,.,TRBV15,TGTCCCACCAGCAGAGCGGACCGGCCAGATACGCAGTATTTT,CPTSRADRPDTQYF
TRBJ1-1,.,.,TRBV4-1,TGCGCCAGCAGCCCCAGGACAGTTAGCACTGAAGCTTTCTTT,CASSPRTVSTEAFF
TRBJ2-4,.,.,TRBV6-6,TGTACTAGCAGAGGGGCTAAAAACATTCAGTACTTC,CTSRGAKNIQYF
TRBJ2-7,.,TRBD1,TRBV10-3,TGTGCCTACACAACCGGGACAGGCCCTTACGAGCAGTACTTC,CAYTTGTGPYEQYF
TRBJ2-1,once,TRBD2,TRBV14,TGTGCCAGCAGCCACCGTCGCGGGAGTTACAATGAGCAGTTCTTC,CASSHRRGSYNEQFF
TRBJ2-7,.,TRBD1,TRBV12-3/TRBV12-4,TGTGCCAGCAATTTATGGGACAGGGTCTACGAGCAGCACTTC,CASNLWDRVYEQHF
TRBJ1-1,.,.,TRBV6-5,TGTGCCAGTACCACGGTCGCTAGGGTGGGCACTGGAGCTTTCTTT,CASTTVARVGTGAFF
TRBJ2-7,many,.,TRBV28,TGTGCCAGTAAGAAGTTGGCCTACGAGCAGTACTTC,CASKKLAYEQYF
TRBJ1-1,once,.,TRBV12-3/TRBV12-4,TGTGCCAGCAGTCTTGTGTGTGGTGCTGAAGCTATCTTT,CASSLVCGAEAIF
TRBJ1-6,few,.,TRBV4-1,TGCGCCAGCAGCCAGGCCTGCATTAGCTCCTATAATTCACCCCTCCACTTT,CASSQACISSYNSPLHF
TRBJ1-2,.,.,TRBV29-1,TGTAGCGTTGTCCCATATCAATCCTCGGGAGAATACGGCTACACCTTC,CSVVPYQSSGEYGYTF
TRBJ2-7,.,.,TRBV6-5,TGTGCCATCGGAAGGAGACTTGCAGGTTCTTACGAGCAGCACTTC,CAIGRRLAGSYEQHF
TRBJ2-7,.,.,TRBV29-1,TGCAGCGTTGAATGGGCAGGGAGCTCCTACGAGCAATGCTTC,CSVEWAGSSYEQCF